This TCR beta chain was found in a study of cytomegalovirus exposure and HLA in healthy donors. Findings and limits, study-wide: Researchers reportedly found TCR beta sequences accurately predicted most subjects' HLA-A and HLA-B alleles. Presence/absence analyses assumed roughly uniform sequencing depth across donors.

60 Vbeta and 13 Jbeta primers were used in PCR. Here immunoSEQ multiplex PCR was the method, and the copy in TCRdb shows in-frame clones only, minus some. With some 30,000 clones in the sample, the ten largest clones hold about 5%. Germline lookup yields CDR1 MNHNY and CDR2 SVGAGI (reference sequence). This CDR3 comprises 14 residues. J lost 3 bases, V lost 6 bases, and 4 bases had no gene match. As regards this clone: Its target is not known.

The rearrangement uses TRBV6-6 and TRBJ1-4, with 7 bases identical to TRBD1. The sequenced material came from PBMCs. The source is a female donor in good health and CMV-seronegative. The CDR3 DNA follows: TGTGCCAGCAGGACAGGGACGGCTAATGAAAAACTGTTTTTT. Translation: CASRTGTANEKLFF.